This TCR beta chain stems from a study of T cells in Graves' hyperthyroidism and ophthalmopathy. Study outcomes and limitations: Clonotypes that were expanded in thyroid above 0.001 mostly appeared in blood too.

Template material for amplifying TCR beta CDR3 regions consisted of RNA transcripts. The HTBI primer set drove a first-round RT-PCR of the TCR CDR3. TCRdb processed the multiplex PCR reads anew with MiXCR; each CDR3 protein has one entry. Altogether about 410,000 distinct CDR3 sequences are present, roughly 14% being singletons, with the ten largest covering about 13%. The CDR3 consists of 14 residues. CDR1 is WNHNN, CDR2 SYGVQD, per germline (reference sequence). Trimming removed 6 bases at V and 6 bases at J, with 14 bases between. Note on this clonotype: Its antigen is undetermined.

The sequence was collected from a man younger than 35 with Graves' ophthalmopathy. V usage is TRBV10-1 and J usage is TRBJ2-2; D possibly corresponds to TRBD1 (5 bases). The sequenced sample was blood. In DNA form, the CDR3 reads TGCGCCAGCAGAGACAGCCACGCACCCGGGGAGCTGTTTTTT. Residues: CASRDSHAPGELFF.